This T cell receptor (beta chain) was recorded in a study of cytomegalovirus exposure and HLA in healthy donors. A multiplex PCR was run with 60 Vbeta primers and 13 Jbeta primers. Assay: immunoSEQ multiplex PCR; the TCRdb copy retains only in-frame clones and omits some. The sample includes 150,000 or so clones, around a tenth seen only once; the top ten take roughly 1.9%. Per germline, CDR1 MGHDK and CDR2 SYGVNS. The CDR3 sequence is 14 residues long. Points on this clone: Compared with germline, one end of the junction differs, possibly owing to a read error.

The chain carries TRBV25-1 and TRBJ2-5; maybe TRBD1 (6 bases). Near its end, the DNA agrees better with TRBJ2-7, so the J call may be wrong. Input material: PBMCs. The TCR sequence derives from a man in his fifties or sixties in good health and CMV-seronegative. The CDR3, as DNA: TGTGCCAGCACTGAACAAGGGGGAGCCTACGAGCAGTACTTC. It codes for CASTEQGGAYEQYF.